This entry lists 10 T cell receptor beta chains sequenced from one sample in a study of CD8 T cells in Susac syndrome. RNA totalling roughly 0.5 to 1 ug underwent reverse transcription with random hexamers. From the immunoSEQ multiplex PCR reads, TCRdb called clonotypes with MiXCR, one entry per CDR3 protein. The sample contains approximately 100,000 distinct CDR3 sequences, around 94% of which appear only once. Sequenced sample: CD8+ T cells from PBMCs. Every receptor here comes from a human donor with Susac syndrome.

The chain couples TRBV5-1 to TRBJ2-7; TRBD2 matches at 11 bases. Germline CDR1 SGHRS, CDR2 YFSETQ. J was trimmed by 7 bases and V by 0 bases; bases with no gene match: 9. This CDR3 comprises 16 residues. Here the CDR3 reads CASSLEVSGGADEQYF. For the CDR3, the DNA is TGCGCCAGCAGCTTGGAGGTTAGCGGGGGGGCCGATGAGCAGTACTTC.

The chain carries TRBV20-1 and TRBJ2-7; TRBD1 aligns across 7 bases. V trimming: 0 bases; J trimming: 2 bases; junction bases outside the gene matches: 10. This CDR3 is 16 amino acids long. CDR1 DFQATT and CDR2 SNEGSKA come from the germline V gene (reference sequence). CDR3 amino acids: CSARELGGARTYEQYF. The DNA for the CDR3 is TGCAGTGCTAGAGAATTAGGGGGCGCCCGTACCTACGAGCAGTACTTC.

This sequence joins TRBV6-4 and TRBJ1-1, with 11 bases lining up with TRBD1. The CDR3 runs to 15 residues. After removal of 5 bases from V and 4 bases from J, the junction contained 6 bases not matched to a gene. The germline V gene has CDR1 MRHNA and CDR2 SNTAGT. Written as DNA, the CDR3 is TGTGCCAGCAGTCCGGATGGGACAGGGGGCACTGAAGCTTTCTTT. Amino acids: CASSPDGTGGTEAFF.

This chain connects TRBV20-1 to TRBJ2-7; D is uncertain. V shed 3 bases and J shed 4 bases, with 10 bases lying between them. Germline loops: CDR1 DFQATT, CDR2 SNEGSKA (reference sequence). The CDR3 extends over 12 amino acids. The CDR3 is CSASAVLYEQYF. CDR3 coding DNA: TGCAGTGCTAGCGCGGTGTTATACGAGCAGTACTTC.

The chain combines TRBV2 with TRBJ1-5; 7 bases map to TRBD1. Trimming took 2 bases from V and 6 from J; bases not matched to a gene: 19. This CDR3 region has 19 residues. Germline CDR1 SNHLY, CDR2 FYNNEI. The CDR3 sequence: CASSELGDSSHTRVQPQHF. The CDR3 bases are TGTGCCAGCAGTGAACTGGGGGACAGTTCACACACAAGGGTTCAGCCCCAGCATTTT.

This chain connects TRBV7-9 to TRBJ2-1, with 10 bases that match TRBD1. Losses at the gene ends were 5 bases for V and 0 bases for J; bases not matched to a gene: 7. The CDR3 loop spans 17 amino acids. Germline-derived CDR1 and CDR2 are SEHNR and FQNEAQ (reference sequence). CDR3 DNA: TGTGCCAGCAGCCCGACAGGGGGCGTACGCTCCTACAATGAGCAGTTCTTC. Residues: CASSPTGGVRSYNEQFF.

The chain links TRBV19 to TRBJ1-1, with D hard to call. The germline gives CDR1 LNHDA, CDR2 SQIVND (reference sequence). This CDR3 has 12 residues. The CDR3 bases are TGTGCAATTCGGACGGGGAACACTGAAGCTTTCTTT. This encodes CAIRTGNTEAFF.

CDR3 sequence reads: CASSYGQGPPLHF. For the CDR3, the DNA is TGTGCCAGCAGTTATGGACAGGGCCCACCCCTCCACTTT. This chain links TRBV6-5 with TRBJ1-6, with 8 nucleotides matching TRBD1. The germline CDR1 and CDR2 sequences are MNHEY and SVGAGI. The CDR3 length is 13 residues. V shed 3 bases, J shed 11 bases, and the junction held 3 bases outside the gene matches.

The chain has TRBV4-1 and TRBJ1-2; 9 positions match TRBD1. V shed 5 bases, J shed 2 bases, and the junction held 9 bases outside the gene matches. Looked up from germline, CDR1 is MGHRA and CDR2 is YSYEKL. This CDR3 region has 16 residues. CDR3 amino acids: CASSSYPGTGNYGYTF. The CDR3 DNA reads TGCGCCAGCAGCTCATACCCAGGGACAGGGAACTATGGCTACACCTTC.

The genes are TRBV20-1 and TRBJ2-5; a weak D match, TRBD2 (5 bases). The CDR3 runs 18 residues. Germline V gene lookup returns CDR1 DFQATT and CDR2 SNEGSKA (reference sequence). V lost 3 bases, J lost 1 base, and 24 bases lay in between. The CDR3 bases are TGCAGTGCTAGGGTCGAAAGCGGATCCAACTTCCCCCAAGAGACCCAGTACTTC. Translating gives CSARVESGSNFPQETQYF.